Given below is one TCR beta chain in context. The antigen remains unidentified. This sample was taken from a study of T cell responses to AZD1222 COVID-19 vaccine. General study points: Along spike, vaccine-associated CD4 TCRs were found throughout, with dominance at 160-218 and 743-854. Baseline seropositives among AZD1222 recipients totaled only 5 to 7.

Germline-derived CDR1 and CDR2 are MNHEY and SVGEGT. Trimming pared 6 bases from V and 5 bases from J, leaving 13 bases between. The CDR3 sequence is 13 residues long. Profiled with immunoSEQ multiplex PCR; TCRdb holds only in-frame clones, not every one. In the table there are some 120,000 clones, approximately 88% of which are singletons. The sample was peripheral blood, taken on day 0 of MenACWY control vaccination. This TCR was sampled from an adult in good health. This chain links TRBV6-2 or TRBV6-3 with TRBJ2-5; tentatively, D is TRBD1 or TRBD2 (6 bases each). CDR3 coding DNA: TGTGCCAGCAGCCCGGGGGCGCGGGAGACCCAGTACTTC. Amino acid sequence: CASSPGARETQYF.